Below, one T cell receptor (beta chain) is given with its context. Antigen unknown. This PCR relied on a set of 60 Vbeta primers and 13 Jbeta primers. Produced via immunoSEQ multiplex PCR; TCRdb's table is partial and in-frame only. The table has approximately 150,000 clones, approximately 70% seen once. The data were obtained in a study of cytomegalovirus exposure and HLA in healthy donors. Study-level results: One cluster of highly shared sequence variants probably arose as a sequencing artifact.

Each of the donors was a healthy bone marrow donor. CDR3 length equals 14 residues. The V segment lost 6 bases and the J segment 3 bases; nucleotides outside the gene matches: 5. Germline assignment: CDR1 LNHDA and CDR2 SQIVND (reference sequence). This chain uses TRBV19 with TRBJ2-1; 7 bases are a match to TRBD2. This TCR was sampled from a woman aged 55-69 years in good health and CMV-seronegative. Sequencing was done on a sample of PBMCs. For the CDR3, the DNA is TGTGCCAGTAGCCCGGGACTAAACTACAATGAGCAGTTCTTC. Translation gives CASSPGLNYNEQFF.